These 7 T cell receptor beta chains were all obtained from the same sample, sequenced in a study of T-cell memory formation after mild COVID-19. TCRdb reprocessed the 5' RACE reads via MiXCR and lists one record per CDR3 protein. The table lists 180,000 or so distinct CDR3 sequences, more than 9% of them singletons. Source material: PBMCs or a T cell subset sorted from them (not recorded which). The receptor set was obtained from a man between 18 and 35 years old who had mild COVID-19 (a few samples of this study predate the infection). Cell type and time point are not known.

The chain links TRBV6-2 or TRBV6-3 to TRBJ2-5; a weak D match, TRBD2 (5 bases). V dropped 4 bases and J dropped 7 bases, with 10 bases sitting between them. Germline V gene sequence: CDR1 MNHEY, CDR2 SVGEGT. The CDR3 spans 12 residues. CDR3 sequence: CASSSGLGTQYF. Written as DNA, the CDR3 is TGTGCCAGCAGTTCCGGACTGGGGACCCAGTACTTC.

This clonotype was picked up one time. This chain joins TRBV18 and TRBJ1-2; TRBD1 agrees at 7 bases. Trimming cost V 3 bases and J 3 bases; bases outside gene matches: 10. The CDR3 covers 16 residues. CDR1 is KGHSH and CDR2 is LQKENI in the germline V gene. CDR3: CASSPPSAGQDYGYTF. Written as DNA, the CDR3 is TGTGCCAGCTCACCTCCCTCTGCCGGACAGGACTATGGCTACACCTTC.

In DNA, the CDR3 is TGTGCCAGCAGCTGGCAGATGGGGTTCACAGATACGCAGTATTTT. Residues: CASSWQMGFTDTQYF. The rearrangement uses TRBV7-2 and TRBJ2-3; no reliable D call. Trimming stripped 4 bases from V and 2 bases from J, with 13 bases between. This CDR3 has 15 amino acids. CDR1 is SGHTA and CDR2 is FQGNSA in the germline V gene.

In DNA, the CDR3 is TGTGCCAGCAGCTTTGGGCCCGATCCGAACACTGAAGCTTTCTTT. Amino acid sequence: CASSFGPDPNTEAFF. The chain links TRBV5-6 to TRBJ1-1; D ambiguous. The V gene's germline CDR1 is SGHDT and CDR2 YYEEEE. V was trimmed by 2 bases and J by 1 base, leaving 12 bases between them. The CDR3 totals 15 residues.

The V and J genes are TRBV11-2 and TRBJ2-7, with D unclear. Trimming cost V 6 bases and J 0 bases, with 9 bases left between them. CDR1 is SGHAT, CDR2 FQNNGV, per germline. The CDR3 is 13 residues long. The CDR3 sequence: CASRSVSSYEQYV. The DNA for the CDR3 is TGTGCCAGCAGATCAGTGAGCTCCTACGAGCAGTACGTC.

There are a few counts of this clonotype. V is TRBV7-2 and J is TRBJ2-2; 10 bases fit TRBD1. The CDR3 is 16 residues long. Per the germline V gene, CDR1 is SGHTA and CDR2 is FQGNSA. V dropped 5 bases and J dropped 5; count of bases not matched to a gene: 8. The CDR3 is CASSPGDRGRTGELFF. Here the CDR3 DNA reads TGTGCCAGCAGCCCCGGGGACAGGGGACGAACCGGGGAGCTGTTTTTT.

Ten or more counts support this clonotype. The J gene is TRBJ1-1, the V gene TRBV5-1, with 7 bases fitting TRBD1. Germline CDR1 is SGHRS and CDR2 is YFSETQ. J lost 3 bases, V lost 4 bases, and 3 bases had no gene match. The CDR3 totals 13 residues. In DNA, the CDR3 is TGCGCCAGCAGCGGAGACAGGGACACTGAAGCTTTCTTT. Its protein product is CASSGDRDTEAFF.